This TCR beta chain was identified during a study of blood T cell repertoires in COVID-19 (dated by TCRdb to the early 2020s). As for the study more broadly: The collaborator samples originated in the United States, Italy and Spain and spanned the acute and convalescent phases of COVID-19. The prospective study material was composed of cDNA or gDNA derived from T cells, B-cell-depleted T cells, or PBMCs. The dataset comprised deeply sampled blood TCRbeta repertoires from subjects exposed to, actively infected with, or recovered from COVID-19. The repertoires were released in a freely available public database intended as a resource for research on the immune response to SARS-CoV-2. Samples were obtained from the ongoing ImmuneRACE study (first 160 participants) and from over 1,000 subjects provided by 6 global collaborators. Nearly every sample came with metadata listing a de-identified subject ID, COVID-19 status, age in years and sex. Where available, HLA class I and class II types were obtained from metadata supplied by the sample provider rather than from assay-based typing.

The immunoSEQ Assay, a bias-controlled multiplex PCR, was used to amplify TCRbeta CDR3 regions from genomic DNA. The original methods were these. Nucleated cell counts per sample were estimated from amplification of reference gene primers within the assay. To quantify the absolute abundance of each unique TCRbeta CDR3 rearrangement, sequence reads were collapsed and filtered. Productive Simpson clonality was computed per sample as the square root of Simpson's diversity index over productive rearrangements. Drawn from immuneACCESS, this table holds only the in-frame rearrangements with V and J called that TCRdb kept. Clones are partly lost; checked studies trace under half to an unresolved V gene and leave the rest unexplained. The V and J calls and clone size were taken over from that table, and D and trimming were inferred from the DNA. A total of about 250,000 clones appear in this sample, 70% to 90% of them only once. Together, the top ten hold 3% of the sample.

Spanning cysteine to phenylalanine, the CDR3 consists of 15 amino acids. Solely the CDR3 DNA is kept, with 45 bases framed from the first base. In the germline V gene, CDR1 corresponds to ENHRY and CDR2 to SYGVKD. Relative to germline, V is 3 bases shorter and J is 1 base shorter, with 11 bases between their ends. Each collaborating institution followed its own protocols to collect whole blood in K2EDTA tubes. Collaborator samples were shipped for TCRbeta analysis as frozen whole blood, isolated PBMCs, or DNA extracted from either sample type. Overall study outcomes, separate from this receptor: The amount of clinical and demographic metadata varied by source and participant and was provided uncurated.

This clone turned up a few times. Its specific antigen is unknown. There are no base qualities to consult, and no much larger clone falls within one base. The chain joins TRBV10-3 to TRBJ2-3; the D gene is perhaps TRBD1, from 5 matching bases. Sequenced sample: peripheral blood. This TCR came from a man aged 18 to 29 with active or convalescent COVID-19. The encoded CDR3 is CAISETGLGTDTQYF. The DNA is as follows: TGTGCCATCAGTGAAACAGGCCTTGGCACAGATACGCAGTATTTT.